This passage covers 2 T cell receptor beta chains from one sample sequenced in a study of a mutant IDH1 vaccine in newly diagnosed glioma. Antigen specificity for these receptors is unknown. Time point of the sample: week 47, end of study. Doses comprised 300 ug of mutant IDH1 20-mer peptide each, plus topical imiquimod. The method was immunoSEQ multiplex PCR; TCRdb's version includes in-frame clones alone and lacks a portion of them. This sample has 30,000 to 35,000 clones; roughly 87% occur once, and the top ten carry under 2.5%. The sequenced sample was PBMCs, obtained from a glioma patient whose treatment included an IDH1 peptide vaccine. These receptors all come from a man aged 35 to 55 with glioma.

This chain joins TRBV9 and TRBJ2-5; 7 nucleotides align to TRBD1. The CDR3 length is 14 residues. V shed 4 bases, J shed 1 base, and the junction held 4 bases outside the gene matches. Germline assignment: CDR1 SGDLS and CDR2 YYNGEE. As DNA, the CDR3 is TGTGCCAGCAGCCCCGACAGGGCCCAAGAGACCCAGTACTTC. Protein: CASSPDRAQETQYF.

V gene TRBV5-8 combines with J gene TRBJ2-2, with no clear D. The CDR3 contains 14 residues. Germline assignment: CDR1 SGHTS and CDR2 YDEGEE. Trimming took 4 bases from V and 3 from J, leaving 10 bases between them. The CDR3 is CASSPQFYTGELFF. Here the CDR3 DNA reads TGTGCCAGCAGCCCACAGTTCTACACCGGGGAGCTGTTTTTT.